This T cell receptor (beta chain) appears in the sequencing data of a study of blood T cell repertoires in COVID-19. Study-level information: In each case, the material was cDNA or gDNA derived from T cells, B-cell-depleted T cells, or PBMCs.

Authors' processing steps: Amplification with reference gene primers provided the estimates of nucleated cell counts. TCRdb's table, derived via immunoSEQ multiplex PCR, lists solely in-frame clones and lacks some. V and J calls and clone size follow that table, whereas D and trimming were derived from the DNA. The data show approximately 83,000 clones, roughly 88% seen once. The sample consisted of peripheral blood. The receptor was isolated from a man between 70 and 80 years old with acute or convalescent COVID-19.

For the CDR3, the DNA is TGCGCCAGCAGCTTGGGTACCGGCGGGGGCGCGGTCAATGAGCAGTTCTTC. Translating it yields CASSLGTGGGAVNEQFF. This chain links TRBV5-1 with TRBJ2-1; tentative D call: TRBD2 (7 bases). The CDR3 contains 17 residues. Germline CDR1 is SGHRS and CDR2 is YFSETQ. V was pared by 0 bases and J by 6 bases, with 19 bases between. Supplemented by reference TRBV5-1 and TRBJ2-1, the full variable domain reads KAGVTQTPRYLIKTRGQQVTLSCSPISGHRSVSWYQQTPGQGLQFLFEYFSETQRNKGNFPGRFSGRQFSNSRSEMNVSTLELGDSALYLCASSLGTGGGAVNEQFFGPGTRLTVL.